The 20 T cell receptor beta chains listed next were all sequenced from one sample in a study of blood T cell repertoires in COVID-19. Produced via immunoSEQ multiplex PCR; TCRdb's table is partial and in-frame only. The table shows about 260,000 clones, with over 80% occurring only once. Source material: peripheral blood. These TCRs come from a woman aged 40 to 50 who had recovered from COVID-19.

This chain joins TRBV27 and TRBJ2-7; D uncertain. The CDR3 is made up of 11 amino acids. With 6 bases removed from V and 5 bases from J, the gap between germline ends came to 8 bases. Germline CDR1 and CDR2: MNHEY and SMNVEV (reference sequence). The CDR3 DNA sequence: TGTGCCAGCAGAGAGTATGACGAGCAGTACTTC. It specifies CASREYDEQYF.

The chain employs TRBV19 and TRBJ2-7; no definite D call. Trimming cost V 5 bases and J 2 bases, with 19 bases left between them. Per the germline V gene, CDR1 is LNHDA and CDR2 is SQIVND (reference sequence). The CDR3 consists of 16 residues. The DNA of the CDR3 is TGTGCCAGTAGTCCCTTCTACAACGGAGAGACCTACGAGCAGTACTTC. This encodes CASSPFYNGETYEQYF.

Only one count was recorded for this clone. J is TRBJ2-3 and V is TRBV19, with 8 bases matching TRBD2. Germline V gives CDR1 LNHDA, CDR2 SQIVND (reference sequence). V was clipped by 5 bases and J by 2 bases; unmatched bases: 6. The CDR3 loop spans 15 amino acids. CDR3 nucleotides: TGTGCCAGTAGTTCCGTAGCGGGGACCACAGATACGCAGTATTTT. Encoded protein: CASSSVAGTTDTQYF. Supplemented by reference TRBV19 and TRBJ2-3, the full variable domain reads DGGITQSPKYLFRKEGQNVTLSCEQNLNHDAMYWYRQDPGQGLRLIYYSQIVNDFQKGDIAEGYSVSREKKESFPLTVTSAQKNPTAFYLCASSSVAGTTDTQYFGPGTRLTVL.

The rearrangement uses TRBV15 and TRBJ2-5; TRBD1 is a possible D gene (5 bases). V was cut by 4 bases and J by 0 bases, with 9 bases left in between. CDR1 is LNHNV and CDR2 is YYDKDF in the germline V gene (reference sequence). The CDR3 runs 14 residues. CDR3 region: CATSKGANQETQYF. For the CDR3, the DNA is TGTGCCACCAGCAAAGGGGCCAACCAAGAGACCCAGTACTTC.

The rearrangement joins TRBV18 to TRBJ2-2, with 7 bases lining up with TRBD1. Germline assignment: CDR1 KGHSH and CDR2 LQKENI. CDR3 length equals 15 residues. The trim removed 4 bases at V and 4 bases at J, leaving 6 bases unmatched. CDR3 coding DNA: TGTGCCAGCTCACGGTCGGGACAGAGCACCGGGGAGCTGTTTTTT. Its protein product is CASSRSGQSTGELFF.

V and J are TRBV5-1 and TRBJ2-3; possibly TRBD2 for D (5 bases). The germline V gene has CDR1 SGHRS and CDR2 YFSETQ. CDR3 size: 15 residues. Deletions cut 4 bases from V and 0 bases from J, with 12 bases between. The CDR3 reads CASSSGWESTDTQYF. The CDR3 coding sequence is TGCGCCAGCAGCAGCGGTTGGGAGAGCACAGATACGCAGTATTTT.

The CDR3 DNA reads as TGTGCCACCAGCGTGCGACAGGGGGCTACTGAAGCTTTCTTT. As protein: CATSVRQGATEAFF. The rearrangement links TRBV15 to TRBJ1-1; 10 bases are shared with TRBD1. This CDR3 spans 14 amino acids. Germline lookup yields CDR1 LNHNV and CDR2 YYDKDF (reference sequence). The V segment lost 5 bases and the J segment 5 bases; nucleotides outside the gene matches: 5.

This chain joins TRBV7-2 and TRBJ2-2; no definite D call. The CDR3 covers 13 residues. With 2 bases removed from V and 8 bases from J, the gap between germline ends came to 9 bases. In germline, CDR1 is SGHTA, CDR2 FQGNSA. The CDR3 sequence is CASSLFNQGELFF. In DNA form, the CDR3 reads TGTGCCAGCAGCTTATTTAACCAGGGGGAGCTGTTTTTT.

The genes are TRBV30 and TRBJ1-5, with D unresolved. Germline values: CDR1 GTSNPN, CDR2 SVGIG (reference sequence). Trimming shortened V by 0 bases and J by 0 bases, and 12 bases separated the two germline ends. The CDR3 runs to 16 residues. This CDR3 reads CAWSVKSGYSNQPQHF. In nucleotides, the CDR3 is TGTGCCTGGAGTGTAAAATCCGGGTATAGCAATCAGCCCCAGCATTTT.

Notes on this clone: Other nucleotide sequences from this sample produce the same CDR3. The chain recombines TRBV12-3 or TRBV12-4 with TRBJ1-2; D might be TRBD1 (5 bases). Trimming shortened V by 1 base and J by 2 bases, and 5 bases separated the two germline ends. The CDR3 is made up of 13 amino acids. For the CDR3, the DNA is TGTGCCAGCAGTTTAGGACAGAACTATGGCTACACCTTC. This encodes CASSLGQNYGYTF.

The chain recombines TRBV29-1 with TRBJ2-3, with 7 bases matching TRBD2. Germline V gene lookup returns CDR1 SQVTM and CDR2 ANQGSEA. J gave up 4 bases and V 5 bases, and 9 bases lay outside the gene matches. The CDR3 is made up of 14 amino acids. CDR3: CSVLPAGVSDTQYF. Written as DNA, the CDR3 is TGCAGCGTTCTCCCGGCGGGGGTTTCAGATACGCAGTATTTT.

The chain combines TRBV7-9 with TRBJ2-3; D is perhaps TRBD2 (7 bases). The CDR3 runs 16 residues. V lost 5 bases and J lost 6, with 21 bases in between. Germline CDR1 and CDR2: SEHNR and FQNEAQ (reference sequence). The DNA for the CDR3 is TGTGCCAGCAGCCCGCTCGGGGCGGGGGCCTTCGATACGCAGTATTTT. Translating gives CASSPLGAGAFDTQYF.

The chain links TRBV25-1 to TRBJ1-1; no definite D call. This CDR3 comprises 15 residues. V was pared by 2 bases and J by 0 bases, with 10 bases between. Germline V gene lookup returns CDR1 MGHDK and CDR2 SYGVNS. The CDR3 nucleotides are TGTGCCAGCAGTGAAGGATGGGGAGTGAACACTGAAGCTTTCTTT. Translating it yields CASSEGWGVNTEAFF. The full variable domain, its missing parts supplied by reference TRBV25-1 and TRBJ1-1, is EADIYQTPRYLVIGTGKKITLECSQTMGHDKMYWYQQDPGMELHLIHYSYGVNSTEKGDLSSESTVSRIRTEHFPLTLESARPSHTSQYLCASSEGWGVNTEAFFGQGTRLTVV.

The CDR3 region has the DNA TGTGCCAGCAGTGCCCCCGGGACAGCGTTCTACGAGCAGTACTTC. Translated: CASSAPGTAFYEQYF. The genes are TRBV6-4 and TRBJ2-7; TRBD1 matches 7 bases. CDR1 and CDR2 from the germline V gene are MRHNA and SNTAGT. V shed 4 bases, J shed 3 bases, and the junction held 9 bases outside the gene matches. The CDR3 sequence is 15 residues long.

The chain combines TRBV27 with TRBJ1-4, with D perhaps matching TRBD1 (5 bases). The V and J ends lost 4 bases and 5 bases respectively, with 11 bases between them. The CDR3 runs to 14 residues. Germline-derived CDR1 and CDR2 are MNHEY and SMNVEV (reference sequence). CDR3 in DNA: TGTGCCAGCAGTTGGGGGGGGTCGAATGAAAAACTGTTTTTT. It specifies CASSWGGSNEKLFF.

J is TRBJ2-4 and V is TRBV12-3 or TRBV12-4, with D uncertain. Trimming left V 3 bases short and J 6 bases short, with 3 bases between. The CDR3 is 11 amino acids. This CDR3 reads CASSFRNIQYF. The CDR3 DNA follows: TGTGCCAGCAGTTTCCGAAACATTCAGTACTTC.

J is TRBJ1-4 and V is TRBV6-5; D is uncertain. The CDR3 loop spans 13 amino acids. Looked up from germline, CDR1 is MNHEY and CDR2 is SVGAGI. Trimming pared 1 base from V and 10 bases from J, leaving 10 bases between. CDR3 sequence: CASSYLEDGKLFF. The CDR3 DNA sequence: TGTGCCAGCAGTTACTTGGAGGATGGAAAACTGTTTTTT.

The chain is built from TRBV20-1 and TRBJ2-7; 12 nucleotides agree with TRBD1. This CDR3 comprises 17 residues. CDR1 is DFQATT, CDR2 SNEGSKA, per germline (reference sequence). Trimming at V came to 3 bases and at J to 2 bases, leaving 11 bases not matched to a gene. The CDR3 reads CSASPGTGGERPYEQYF. CDR3 nucleotide sequence: TGCAGTGCTAGTCCCGGGACAGGGGGCGAACGCCCCTACGAGCAGTACTTC.

The V and J genes are TRBV11-2 and TRBJ1-6, with 8 nucleotides matching TRBD1. J gave up 9 bases and V 1 base, and 8 bases lay outside the gene matches. This CDR3 contains 16 residues. Germline CDR1 SGHAT, CDR2 FQNNGV. DNA for the CDR3: TGTGCCAGCAGCTTAGGGTTGGCAGGGGGCAGTTCACCCCTCCACTTT. It specifies CASSLGLAGGSSPLHF.

The chain combines TRBV2 with TRBJ1-3; D is perhaps TRBD1 (6 bases). Germline assignment: CDR1 SNHLY and CDR2 FYNNEI. The length of the CDR3 is 16 residues. V was clipped by 7 bases and J by 3 bases, with 19 bases between them. The CDR3 nucleotides are TGTGCCAGCAAAATCCGGGGGGCAGTCTTTGGAAACACCATATATTTT. Translating it yields CASKIRGAVFGNTIYF.